The 2 T cell receptor beta chains below were found in one sample sequenced in a study of beta chain features in type 1 diabetes (dated by TCRdb to between 2017 and 2018). Receptor libraries were prepared by the immunoSEQ multiplex PCR assay. The entire isolated RNA was reverse transcribed using the High Capacity cDNA Reverse Transcription Kit, and thus expressed TCRB transcripts were sequenced. TCRdb limited this immuneACCESS table to in-frame rearrangements with V and J called. A share of clones is missing; checked studies link under half to unresolved V genes, and the rest is unexplained. In all, the sample holds 120,000 to 150,000 clones, and nearly 50% of those were seen once. 0.42% of the sample is held by the ten biggest clonotypes. The material sequenced was Tregs from blood. The sample's cell subset or site label is to be understood as: regulatory CD4+ T cells. The receptors stem from a man aged 18-30 years in good health.

The chain has TRBV9 and TRBJ2-1; D is unresolved. Trimming removed 4 bases from V and 9 bases from J, with 11 bases in between. The length of the CDR3 is 12 residues. From germline, CDR1 is SGDLS and CDR2 YYNGEE. The CDR3 protein is CASSPRRGEQFF. DNA of the CDR3: TGTGCCAGCAGCCCTCGGAGAGGTGAGCAGTTCTTC.

This chain uses TRBV7-7 with TRBJ2-3; 7 nucleotides line up with TRBD2. The germline CDR1 and CDR2 sequences are SSHAT and FNYEAQ (reference sequence). This CDR3 has 16 amino acids. V lost 5 bases to trimming and J lost 8 bases; unmatched junction nucleotides: 16. DNA for the CDR3: TGTGCCAGCAGCGCGGATGCCGGACTAGAAATCGGTACGCAGTATTTT. This encodes CASSADAGLEIGTQYF.